The 28 T cell receptor beta chains presented below share a single source sample, sequenced in a study of cytomegalovirus exposure and HLA in healthy donors. The PCR made use of 60 Vbeta and 13 Jbeta primers. TCRdb keeps only in-frame clones here, not all; method: immunoSEQ multiplex PCR. The table shows about 120,000 clones, with over 65% occurring only once. The sample was PBMCs. These receptors were taken from a woman aged 25 to 39 in good health and CMV-seropositive.

The chain recombines TRBV6-5 with TRBJ2-3, with a weak D call TRBD2 (6 bases). The CDR3 is 15 residues long. Germline values: CDR1 MNHEY, CDR2 SVGAGI. The germline V and J ends were trimmed by 2 bases and 4 bases, with 13 bases remaining between them. Here the CDR3 DNA reads TGTGCCAGCAGTTACAGGGGCAGGGAGGCAGATACGCAGTATTTT. Translated, it gives CASSYRGREADTQYF.

The chain employs TRBV7-9 and TRBJ1-6; 8 bases fit TRBD1. The germline gives CDR1 SEHNR, CDR2 FQNEAQ (reference sequence). This CDR3 spans 16 amino acids. The ends lost 2 bases at V and 9 bases at J; junction bases unmatched: 9. CDR3 in amino acids: CASSLSQVRGPSPLHF. In DNA form, the CDR3 reads TGTGCCAGCAGCTTATCCCAGGTCAGGGGGCCTTCACCCCTCCACTTT.

CDR3 nucleotides: TGCGCCAGCAGCTTGGGCGGCCGCTACGAGCAGTACTTC. Amino acid sequence: CASSLGGRYEQYF. The J gene is TRBJ2-7, the V gene TRBV5-1; D uncertain. The germline V and J ends were trimmed by 0 bases and 3 bases, with 7 bases remaining between them. Germline-derived CDR1 and CDR2 are SGHRS and YFSETQ. CDR3 length: 13 amino acids.

The chain recombines TRBV15 with TRBJ2-1; D possibly corresponds to TRBD1 (7 bases). The CDR3 is made up of 15 amino acids. The ends were cut back, 1 base at V and 7 bases at J, with 14 bases in the middle. CDR1 LNHNV and CDR2 YYDKDF come from the germline V gene (reference sequence). The CDR3 nucleotides are TGTGCCACCAGCAGAGGGAGGGGGCGGAGAAATGAGCAGTTCTTC. Its protein product is CATSRGRGRRNEQFF.

The V gene is TRBV5-8, the J gene TRBJ1-5; D is undetermined. The CDR3 sequence is 15 residues long. Trimming took 7 bases from V and 0 from J, leaving 14 bases between them. Germline V gene lookup returns CDR1 SGHTS and CDR2 YDEGEE. CDR3 residues: CASGAEIYSNQPQHF. CDR3 nucleotide sequence: TGTGCCAGCGGAGCAGAAATCTATAGCAATCAGCCCCAGCATTTT.

The chain carries TRBV15 and TRBJ1-2, with 8 bases identical to TRBD1. The trim removed 3 bases at V and 4 bases at J, leaving 4 bases unmatched. The CDR3 contains 14 residues. Germline CDR1 LNHNV, CDR2 YYDKDF (reference sequence). The CDR3 DNA reads TGTGCCACCAGCAGTGGGGACAGGATCTATGGCTACACCTTC. Protein product: CATSSGDRIYGYTF. The complete variable domain, with remaining parts taken from reference TRBV15 and TRBJ1-2, reads DAMVIQNPRYQVTQFGKPVTLSCSQTLNHNVMYWYQQKSSQAPKLLFHYYDKDFNNEADTPDNFQSRRPNTSFCFLDIRSPGLGDTAMYLCATSSGDRIYGYTFGSGTRLTVV.

The rearrangement joins TRBV5-4 to TRBJ2-1; 8 bases map to TRBD2. This CDR3 comprises 20 residues. Trimming took 4 bases from V and 1 from J; bases not matched to a gene: 19. Looked up from germline, CDR1 is SGHNT and CDR2 is YYREEE (reference sequence). CDR3 protein: CASSPDRGGIVIGSYNEQFF. The CDR3 region has the DNA TGTGCCAGCAGCCCAGACCGGGGGGGGATTGTTATCGGATCCTACAATGAGCAGTTCTTC.

This clone was detected once. The chain employs TRBV7-9 and TRBJ2-3; weak D call: TRBD1 (6 bases). This CDR3 is built from 15 residues. The ends were cut back, 3 bases at V and 4 bases at J, with 14 bases in the middle. The V gene's germline CDR1 is SEHNR and CDR2 FQNEAQ (reference sequence). CDR3 bases: TGTGCCAGCAGCTTTACTCTGGGGGCGGCAGATACGCAGTATTTT. Its translation is CASSFTLGAADTQYF.

The chain has TRBV5-6 and TRBJ1-5; 9 nucleotides match TRBD1. After removal of 5 bases from V and 4 bases from J, the junction contained 4 bases not matched to a gene. This CDR3 contains 14 residues. CDR1 is SGHDT, CDR2 YYEEEE, per germline. The CDR3 bases are TGTGCCAGCAGTAAACAGGGGGCGAATCAGCCCCAGCATTTT. Translation gives CASSKQGANQPQHF.

This clone appeared a few times. The V gene is TRBV2, the J gene TRBJ2-5, with TRBD1 matching 8 bases. CDR1 and CDR2 (germline): SNHLY, FYNNEI. The CDR3 covers 14 residues. V gave up 7 bases and J gave up 2 bases; unmatched junction bases: 6. The CDR3 nucleotides read TGTGCCAGCAACCGGGACAGGACACAAGAGACCCAGTACTTC. Its translation is CASNRDRTQETQYF.

The chain links TRBV5-1 to TRBJ1-1; 8 bases line up with TRBD1. Germline loops: CDR1 SGHRS, CDR2 YFSETQ. This CDR3 has 15 residues. Trimming took 4 bases from V and 4 from J; bases not matched to a gene: 9. CDR3 region: CASSNPGTGGTEAFF. The CDR3 bases are TGCGCCAGCAGCAACCCTGGGACAGGCGGCACTGAAGCTTTCTTT.

V usage is TRBV4-3 and J usage is TRBJ2-3, with TRBD2 matching 8 bases. Germline V gives CDR1 LGHNA, CDR2 YSLEER. Germline trimming cut 10 bases from V and 6 bases from J; bases unmatched to any gene: 15. The CDR3 is 15 amino acids. In DNA form, the CDR3 reads TGCGCCACCCAGAAGTCCAGGACTAGCATGGATACGCAGTATTTT. As protein: CATQKSRTSMDTQYF.

V gene TRBV5-1 combines with J gene TRBJ2-5; the match to TRBD1 covers 7 bases. The V gene end was trimmed by 4 bases and the J gene end by 4 bases; junction bases not matched to a gene: 4. From germline, CDR1 is SGHRS and CDR2 YFSETQ. The CDR3 extends over 13 amino acids. CDR3 in amino acids: CASSITGAETQYF. The CDR3 DNA sequence: TGCGCCAGCAGCATCACAGGGGCAGAGACCCAGTACTTC. The full variable domain, with the rest looked up from reference TRBV5-1 and TRBJ2-5, is KAGVTQTPRYLIKTRGQQVTLSCSPISGHRSVSWYQQTPGQGLQFLFEYFSETQRNKGNFPGRFSGRQFSNSRSEMNVSTLELGDSALYLCASSITGAETQYFGPGTRLLVL.

The CDR3 loop is CASRRDWNSNQPQHF. CDR3 bases: TGTGCCAGCAGGCGGGACTGGAATAGCAATCAGCCCCAGCATTTT. The chain carries TRBV6-5 and TRBJ1-5, with D possibly being TRBD1 (5 bases). Per the germline V gene, CDR1 is MNHEY and CDR2 is SVGAGI. V was cut by 6 bases and J by 0 bases, with 12 bases left in between. The CDR3 is 15 residues long.

On this clone itself: The sample has other DNA sequences that encode this CDR3 too. The chain combines TRBV5-1 with TRBJ2-2; 8 positions agree with TRBD1. The V and J ends lost 4 bases and 4 bases, in that order; junction bases with no gene match: 6. This CDR3 spans 15 amino acids. Germline V gives CDR1 SGHRS, CDR2 YFSETQ. CDR3 sequence: CASSPGQGGTGELFF. The CDR3 nucleotides read TGCGCCAGCAGCCCCGGACAGGGTGGCACCGGGGAGCTGTTTTTT.

The V call is TRBV7-9, the J call TRBJ2-1, with TRBD2 matching over 7 bases. This CDR3 has 14 residues. CDR1 is SEHNR and CDR2 is FQNEAQ in the germline V gene (reference sequence). Losses at the gene ends were 4 bases for V and 10 bases for J; bases not matched to a gene: 10. The CDR3 here is CASSSPSLALEQFF. The CDR3 DNA follows: TGTGCCAGCAGCTCGCCATCACTAGCGTTGGAGCAGTTCTTC.

The V gene is TRBV6-1, the J gene TRBJ2-2, with D maybe TRBD1 (5 bases). The CDR3 spans 14 residues. V lost 8 bases and J lost 3, with 13 bases in between. CDR1 and CDR2 from the germline V gene are MNHNS and SASEGT. The CDR3 DNA reads as TGTGCCAGCCAGGCCTCCAGGGACACCGGGGAGCTGTTTTTT. Protein product: CASQASRDTGELFF.

The rearrangement joins TRBV10-1 to TRBJ1-1; the D is unclear. Trimming shortened V by 5 bases and J by 2 bases, and 15 bases separated the two germline ends. CDR3 length: 15 amino acids. Germline assignment: CDR1 WNHNN and CDR2 SYGVQD (reference sequence). For the CDR3, the DNA is TGCGCCAGCAGTAATAAACAGAAACCTAACACTGAAGCTTTCTTT. This sequence encodes CASSNKQKPNTEAFF.

This clone was detected once. This chain connects TRBV10-3 to TRBJ2-5; the D is unclear. This CDR3 is built from 13 residues. The V end was cut by 6 bases, the J end by 1 base, with 9 bases between. The germline V gene has CDR1 ENHRY and CDR2 SYGVKD. Written as DNA, the CDR3 is TGTGCCATCAGAGAGCGTTCCCAAGAGACCCAGTACTTC. Its protein product is CAIRERSQETQYF.

This clone came up once. V and J are TRBV27 and TRBJ1-2; the D gene is possibly TRBD1 (6 bases). In germline, CDR1 is MNHEY, CDR2 SMNVEV (reference sequence). V dropped 2 bases and J dropped 8 bases, with 21 bases sitting between them. The CDR3 has 16 amino acids. CDR3 in amino acids: CASSLTARGPTSGYTF. The DNA for the CDR3 is TGTGCCAGCAGTTTAACGGCCAGGGGCCCTACCAGCGGCTACACCTTC.

The chain joins TRBV7-3 to TRBJ2-2; 13 bases align to TRBD2. CDR1 and CDR2 from the germline V gene are SGHTA and FQGTGA. With V trimmed by 6 bases and J by 0 bases, 4 bases remained unmatched. CDR3 length equals 17 residues. This CDR3 reads CASSRTSGGANTGELFF. The CDR3 region has the DNA TGTGCCAGCAGTCGTACTAGCGGGGGGGCGAACACCGGGGAGCTGTTTTTT.

The rearrangement uses TRBV10-3 and TRBJ2-1; D may be TRBD1 (5 bases). Germline lookup yields CDR1 ENHRY and CDR2 SYGVKD. The CDR3 is 17 amino acids. V was pared by 4 bases and J by 4 bases, with 20 bases between. CDR3 nucleotides: TGTGCCATCAGTGCCCCAACACAGGACCCGAGATACAATGAGCAGTTCTTC. Translated: CAISAPTQDPRYNEQFF.

The chain uses TRBV9 and TRBJ1-5, with D unresolved. CDR1 SGDLS and CDR2 YYNGEE come from the germline V gene. The CDR3 runs to 14 residues. Trimming removed 2 bases at V and 3 bases at J, with 9 bases between. CDR3 sequence (DNA): TGTGCCAGCAGCGTCTTGGCCGTCAATCAGCCCCAGCATTTT. It yields the protein CASSVLAVNQPQHF.

This chain connects TRBV28 to TRBJ1-6; D might be TRBD1 (5 bases). The CDR3 is 17 amino acids. V was shortened by 2 bases and J by 3 bases, with 14 bases between the two germline ends. CDR1 and CDR2 from the germline V gene are MDHEN and SYDVKM. The CDR3, as DNA: TGTGCCAGCAGTTTACGACAGTGGGGTAACTATAATTCACCCCTCCACTTT. The encoded protein is CASSLRQWGNYNSPLHF.

About this clone: This sample includes further DNA sequences coding for the same CDR3. V is TRBV4-3 and J is TRBJ2-7, with 9 bases fitting TRBD1. Germline V gene data show CDR1 as LGHNA and CDR2 as YSLEER. V dropped 1 base and J dropped 2; count of bases not matched to a gene: 0. The CDR3 loop spans 14 amino acids. The CDR3 is CASSQGQGAYEQYF. CDR3 nucleotides: TGCGCCAGCAGCCAAGGACAGGGGGCCTACGAGCAGTACTTC.

The chain employs TRBV4-1 and TRBJ1-5; D possibly corresponds to TRBD1 (6 bases). Germline lookup yields CDR1 MGHRA and CDR2 YSYEKL. This CDR3 region has 15 residues. V was trimmed by 1 base and J by 4 bases, leaving 11 bases between them. CDR3 nucleotide sequence: TGCGCCAGCAGCCAAGTAGGGGGGGCTAATCAGCCCCAGCATTTT. Amino acid sequence: CASSQVGGANQPQHF.

V gene TRBV5-5 combines with J gene TRBJ1-4; the D gene is possibly TRBD1 (6 bases). Germline CDR1 reads SGHKS; CDR2 reads YYEKEE (reference sequence). V shed 0 bases and J shed 7 bases, with 13 bases lying between them. The CDR3 length is 15 residues. CDR3 DNA: TGTGCCAGCAGCTTGGCGGCAGGGGCCCTTGAAAAACTGTTTTTT. It encodes CASSLAAGALEKLFF.

The chain joins TRBV5-5 to TRBJ2-6, with a tentative D call TRBD1 (6 bases). Trimming cost V 4 bases and J 4 bases, with 15 bases left between them. Germline assignment: CDR1 SGHKS and CDR2 YYEKEE (reference sequence). This CDR3 has 16 amino acids. CDR3 sequence reads: CASSPRTASGANVLTF. For the CDR3, the DNA is TGTGCCAGCAGCCCGAGGACAGCCTCCGGGGCCAACGTCCTGACTTTC. The full variable domain, completed using reference TRBV5-5 and TRBJ2-6, is DAGVTQSPTHLIKTRGQQVTLRCSPISGHKSVSWYQQVLGQGPQFIFQYYEKEERGRGNFPDRFSARQFPNYSSELNVNALLLGDSALYLCASSPRTASGANVLTFGAGSRLTVL.